The present TCR beta chain was sequenced within a study of T-cell memory formation after mild COVID-19. The wider study: The study found TCR clusters largely donor specific.

V lost 2 bases and J lost 3, with 16 bases in between. There are 16 residues in the CDR3. Germline V lookup: CDR1 LGHNA, CDR2 YSLEER. Whole-study results and caveats: Within pre-infection memory, some responding clones were found, suggesting cross-reactive memory joined. Whether second-wave clones peaking at day 37 were SARS-CoV-2 specific went unconfirmed.

Constant-segment primers and 5'RACE yielded cDNA libraries for TCR alpha and TCR beta, each carrying sample barcodes and UMIs. TCRdb reprocessed the 5' RACE reads via MiXCR and lists one record per CDR3 protein. Of some 310,000 distinct CDR3 sequences in the sample, approximately 22% were seen once. On this clonotype itself: The antigen remains undetermined.

Sequenced: PBMCs or a T cell subset sorted from them (not recorded which). This chain joins TRBV4-3 and TRBJ2-5, with TRBD2 as a possible D gene (6 bases). This sequence was found in a man aged 18-30 years who had mild COVID-19 (a few samples of this study predate the infection). Cell type and time point are not known. The CDR3 is CASSQSTRLEKETQYF. CDR3 DNA: TGCGCCAGCAGCCAAAGCACAAGACTAGAAAAAGAGACCCAGTACTTC.